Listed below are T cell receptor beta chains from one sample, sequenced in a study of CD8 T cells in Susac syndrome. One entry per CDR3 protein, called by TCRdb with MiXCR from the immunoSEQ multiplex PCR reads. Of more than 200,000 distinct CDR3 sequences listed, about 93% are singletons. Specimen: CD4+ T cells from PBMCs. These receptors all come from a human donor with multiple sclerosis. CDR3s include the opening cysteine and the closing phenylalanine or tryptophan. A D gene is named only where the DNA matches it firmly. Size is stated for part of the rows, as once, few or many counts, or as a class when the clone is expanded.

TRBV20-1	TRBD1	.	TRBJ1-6	CSAHPGQAVGSPLHF	TGCAGTGCTCACCCGGGACAGGCTGTTGGTTCACCCCTCCACTTT
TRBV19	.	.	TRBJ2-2	CASSIGESSTGELFF	TGTGCCAGTAGTATAGGGGAGTCGAGCACCGGGGAGCTGTTTTTT
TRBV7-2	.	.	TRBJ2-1	CASSLAASNVYNEQFF	TGTGCCAGCAGCTTAGCGGCGTCTAACGTATACAATGAGCAGTTCTTC
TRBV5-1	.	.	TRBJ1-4	CASSFTETQDSEKLFF	TGCGCCAGCAGCTTTACAGAGACACAAGACAGTGAAAAACTGTTTTTT
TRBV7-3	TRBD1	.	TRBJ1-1	CASSRTGDLNTEAFF	TGTGCCAGCAGCAGGACAGGGGATCTGAACACTGAAGCTTTCTTT
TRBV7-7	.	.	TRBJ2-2	CASSRVATGELFF	TGTGCTAGCAGCAGGGTGGCCACCGGGGAGCTGTTTTTT
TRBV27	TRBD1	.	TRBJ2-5	CASSTQDRGVAETQYF	TGTGCCAGCAGTACACAGGACAGGGGAGTCGCAGAGACCCAGTACTTC
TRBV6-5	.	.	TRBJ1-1	CASSYDWAAGLNTEAFF	TGTGCCAGCAGTTACGATTGGGCGGCGGGGCTGAACACTGAAGCTTTCTTT
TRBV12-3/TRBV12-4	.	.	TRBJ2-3	CASSFGDLWTNLAATDTQYF	TGTGCCAGCAGTTTCGGGGATTTGTGGACTAATCTTGCCGCCACAGATACGCAGTATTTT
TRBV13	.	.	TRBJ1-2	CASSLGLGRNGYTF	TGTGCCAGCAGCTTAGGCCTGGGACGGAATGGCTACACCTTC
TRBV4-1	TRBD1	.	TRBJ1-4	CASSPPGKDRAGKLFF	TGCGCCAGCAGCCCGCCGGGGAAGGACAGGGCTGGAAAACTGTTTTTT
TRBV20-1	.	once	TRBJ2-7	CSASARATGTGGYSHEQYF	TGCAGTGCTAGTGCTCGTGCCACAGGGACGGGAGGCTACTCCCACGAGCAGTACTTC
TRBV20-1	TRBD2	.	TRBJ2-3	CSVARLAGITDTQYF	TGCAGTGTTGCCCGACTAGCGGGAATCACAGATACGCAGTATTTT
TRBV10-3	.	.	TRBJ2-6	CAISESSRAGGANVLTF	TGTGCCATCAGTGAGTCGTCCAGGGCTGGCGGGGCCAACGTCCTGACTTTC
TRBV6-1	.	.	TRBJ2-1	CASSDQGGSSYNEQFF	TGTGCCAGCAGTGATCAGGGGGGGAGCTCCTACAATGAGCAGTTCTTC
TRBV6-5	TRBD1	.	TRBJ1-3	CASSLTGTGGRNTIYF	TGTGCCAGCAGTTTAACCGGGACAGGGGGCAGAAACACCATATATTTT
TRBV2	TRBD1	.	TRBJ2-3	CASSDGQGTDTQYF	TGTGCCAGCAGTGACGGACAGGGCACAGATACGCAGTATTTT
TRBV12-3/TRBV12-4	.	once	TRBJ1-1	CASSFQLMNTEAFF	TGTGCCAGCAGCTTCCAGCTCATGAACACTGAAGCTTTCTTT
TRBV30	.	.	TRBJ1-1	CAWSEQLNTEAFF	TGTGCCTGGAGTGAACAGCTGAACACTGAAGCTTTCTTT
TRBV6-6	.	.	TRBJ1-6	CASRYVDNSPLHF	TGTGCCAGCAGATACGTGGATAATTCACCCCTCCACTTT
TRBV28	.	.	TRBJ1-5	CASLMGGANQPQHF	TGTGCCAGCCTAATGGGAGGGGCTAATCAGCCCCAGCATTTT
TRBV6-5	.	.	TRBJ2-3	CASSYFHSTPTDTQYF	TGTGCCAGCAGTTACTTCCACTCGACGCCCACAGATACGCAGTATTTT
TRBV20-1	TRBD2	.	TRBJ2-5	CSAVGLAGQETQYF	TGCAGTGCCGTGGGACTAGCGGGACAAGAGACCCAGTACTTC
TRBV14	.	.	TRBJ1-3	CASSQGTGAGNTIYF	TGTGCCAGCAGCCAAGGCACGGGAGCCGGGAACACCATATATTTT
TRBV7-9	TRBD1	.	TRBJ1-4	CASSSSLGQGKEKLFF	TGTGCCAGCAGCTCTAGCCTAGGACAGGGAAAGGAAAAACTGTTTTTT